Each of the 26 T cell receptor beta chains below was sequenced from the same sample in a study of cytomegalovirus exposure and HLA in healthy donors. PCR primers comprised 60 Vbeta and 13 Jbeta primers. Profiling relied on immunoSEQ multiplex PCR, and the TCRdb table lists in-frame clones only, not all of them. The sample lists tens of thousands of clones; approximately 84% were seen once. Sample: PBMCs. The receptors stem from a man aged 18 to 29 in good health and CMV-seronegative.

The V call is TRBV15, the J call TRBJ2-7; the D gene is possibly TRBD1 (6 bases). The length of the CDR3 is 13 residues. V lost 4 bases and J 3 bases, leaving 10 bases between the germline ends. CDR1 and CDR2 from the germline V gene are LNHNV and YYDKDF (reference sequence). Written as DNA, the CDR3 is TGTGCCACCAGCACCCGGACAGACTACGAGCAGTACTTC. It specifies CATSTRTDYEQYF.

Turning to this clone: Since no conserved phenylalanine or tryptophan closes the CDR3, a read error is the likely cause. The DNA is omitted, as the CDR3 cannot be located on it reliably, and the CDR3 follows TCRdb's listing. The chain employs TRBV20-1 and TRBJ2-7; the table names TRBD1, a call not compared with the DNA. The CDR3 spans 10 amino acids, including both terminal residues. Looked up from germline, CDR1 is DFQATT and CDR2 is SNEGSKA (reference sequence). This chain's CDR3 is CSATPGGRTL.

The count of this clone is one. The rearrangement joins TRBV5-4 to TRBJ1-4; D perhaps matches TRBD1 (5 bases). The CDR3 length is 14 residues. The V end was cut by 4 bases, the J end by 7 bases, with 14 bases between. Germline V lookup: CDR1 SGHNT, CDR2 YYREEE (reference sequence). The CDR3 loop is CASSPGLRAEKLFF. For the CDR3, the DNA is TGTGCCAGCAGCCCCGGCCTCAGGGCTGAAAAACTGTTTTTT. Looking up the rest from reference TRBV5-4 and TRBJ1-4 gives the full variable domain: ETGVTQSPTHLIKTRGQQVTLRCSSQSGHNTVSWYQQALGQGPQFIFQYYREEENGRGNFPPRFSGLQFPNYSSELNVNALELDDSALYLCASSPGLRAEKLFFGSGTQLSVL.

The V gene is TRBV11-2, the J gene TRBJ2-7, with D hard to call. V gave up 0 bases and J gave up 4 bases, with 10 bases separating them. Germline V CDR1 and CDR2: SGHAT, FQNNGV. This CDR3 region has 14 residues. CDR3 coding DNA: TGTGCCAGCAGCTTAGATGCCCCGAGGTACGAGCAGTACTTC. Its protein product is CASSLDAPRYEQYF.

The chain has TRBV14 and TRBJ2-7; tentative D call: TRBD1 (5 bases). Germline CDR1 is SGHDN and CDR2 is FVKESK. This CDR3 has 14 amino acids. Trimming removed 4 bases from V and 3 bases from J, with 13 bases in between. The CDR3, as DNA: TGTGCCAGCAGCCCAACACCGCAGGGCTACGAGCAGTACTTC. This encodes CASSPTPQGYEQYF.

V is TRBV28 and J is TRBJ1-5; weak D call: TRBD1 (5 bases). V lost 8 bases and J lost 0, with 14 bases in between. The V gene's germline CDR1 is MDHEN and CDR2 SYDVKM. The CDR3 is made up of 15 amino acids. The CDR3 sequence: CASSSTGPSNQPQHF. DNA for the CDR3: TGTGCCAGCTCTTCCACAGGCCCTAGCAATCAGCCCCAGCATTTT.

The V gene is TRBV6-1, the J gene TRBJ1-5, with 8 bases lining up with TRBD1. Germline V gene lookup returns CDR1 MNHNS and CDR2 SASEGT. This CDR3 spans 15 amino acids. J gave up 4 bases and V 5 bases, and 7 bases lay outside the gene matches. CDR3 sequence reads: CASSTDRGGNQPQHF. CDR3 nucleotide sequence: TGTGCCAGCAGTACCGACAGGGGAGGAAATCAGCCCCAGCATTTT.

The V gene is TRBV30, the J gene TRBJ1-3, with no clear D. V was shortened by 2 bases and J by 0 bases, with 5 bases between the two germline ends. The CDR3 totals 13 residues. Looked up from germline, CDR1 is GTSNPN and CDR2 is SVGIG (reference sequence). The CDR3 spells CAWSLYSGNTIYF. CDR3 coding DNA: TGTGCCTGGAGTTTGTACTCTGGAAACACCATATATTTT.

In its sample, this clone was seen a few times. The genes are TRBV19 and TRBJ2-6, with D tentatively TRBD1 (6 bases). There are 17 residues in the CDR3. The V end was cut by 8 bases, the J end by 0 bases, with 17 bases between. The V gene's germline CDR1 is LNHDA and CDR2 SQIVND (reference sequence). CDR3 in amino acids: CASAGAYSSSGANVLTF. In nucleotides, the CDR3 is TGTGCCAGTGCAGGGGCTTACTCGAGCTCTGGGGCCAACGTCCTGACTTTC.

The chain combines TRBV15 with TRBJ1-2; maybe TRBD1 (6 bases). This CDR3 spans 16 amino acids. The V gene lost 1 base and the J gene lost 4 bases, with 16 bases spanning the gap. CDR1 is LNHNV and CDR2 is YYDKDF in the germline V gene (reference sequence). The CDR3, as DNA: TGTGCCACCAGCAGAGCAGGGGCCAGTAGTGGCTATGGCTACACCTTC. Its translation is CATSRAGASSGYGYTF.

The chain uses TRBV29-1 and TRBJ2-1, with 10 bases aligning to TRBD2. Trimming cost V 3 bases and J 9 bases; bases outside gene matches: 11. Germline V gene sequence: CDR1 SQVTM, CDR2 ANQGSEA. The CDR3 runs to 15 residues. Here the CDR3 DNA reads TGCAGCGTTGATCAGCTAGCGGGAGCCCGGGGTGAGCAGTTCTTC. This translates into CSVDQLAGARGEQFF.

The chain carries TRBV5-1 and TRBJ1-3, with 7 bases matching TRBD1. The CDR3 has 15 amino acids. V was clipped by 3 bases and J by 0 bases; unmatched bases: 3. Germline values: CDR1 SGHRS, CDR2 YFSETQ. In nucleotides, the CDR3 is TGCGCCAGCAGCTGGGACAGACGCTCTGGAAACACCATATATTTT. This sequence encodes CASSWDRRSGNTIYF.

This clone has a single count. This chain links TRBV5-1 with TRBJ1-2; D is unresolved. V lost 1 base to trimming and J lost 4 bases, with 11 bases between them. In germline, CDR1 is SGHRS, CDR2 YFSETQ. The CDR3 is 14 amino acids. CDR3 sequence: CASSLISGSYGYTF. As DNA, the CDR3 is TGCGCCAGCAGCTTGATTTCCGGGAGCTATGGCTACACCTTC.

This clone appeared once. The V call is TRBV10-1, the J call TRBJ2-7; 8 bases align to TRBD2. The CDR3 has 15 residues. Losses at the gene ends were 3 bases for V and 2 bases for J; bases not matched to a gene: 6. Germline V gene data show CDR1 as WNHNN and CDR2 as SYGVQD (reference sequence). Here the CDR3 reads CASSEFTSGAYEQYF. In DNA form, the CDR3 reads TGCGCCAGCAGTGAATTCACTAGCGGAGCCTACGAGCAGTACTTC.

This chain connects TRBV27 to TRBJ1-1; 7 nucleotides line up with TRBD1. Germline CDR1 is MNHEY and CDR2 is SMNVEV (reference sequence). The CDR3 spans 15 residues. V shed 5 bases, J shed 4 bases, and the junction held 10 bases outside the gene matches. Here the CDR3 reads CASSLYRGIGTEAFF. The CDR3, as DNA: TGTGCCAGCAGTCTATACAGGGGTATAGGCACTGAAGCTTTCTTT.

This clone was observed once. In nucleotides, the CDR3 is TGTGCCAGCTCGAAGGGGGAGGAGACCCAGTACTTC. Translation: CASSKGEETQYF. This rearrangement joins TRBV18 to TRBJ2-5; D may be TRBD1 (6 bases). This CDR3 comprises 12 residues. The V end lost 6 bases, the J end lost 5 bases, and 10 bases lay between the germline ends. Germline V CDR1 and CDR2: KGHSH, LQKENI.

The genes are TRBV7-3 and TRBJ2-1; D remains ambiguous. The germline V gene encodes CDR1 SGHTA and CDR2 FQGTGA. V shed 5 bases and J shed 1 base, with 6 bases lying between them. CDR3 length: 13 amino acids. CDR3 nucleotides: TGTGCCAGCAGCCAGGATTCCTACAATGAGCAGTTCTTC. Protein product: CASSQDSYNEQFF.

There are a few counts of this clone. The rearrangement links TRBV6-6 to TRBJ1-5; D is undetermined. Germline V lookup: CDR1 MNHNY, CDR2 SVGAGI (reference sequence). V was clipped by 0 bases and J by 1 base, with 7 bases between them. The CDR3 runs 15 residues. The CDR3 DNA reads TGTGCCAGCAGTTACTCGGAGTGGAGCAATCAGCCCCAGCATTTT. This encodes CASSYSEWSNQPQHF.

J is TRBJ2-5 and V is TRBV7-9; tentative D call: TRBD1 (6 bases). Trimming pared 4 bases from V and 2 bases from J, leaving 11 bases between. The CDR3 is 14 amino acids. Germline lookup yields CDR1 SEHNR and CDR2 FQNEAQ (reference sequence). CDR3 bases: TGTGCCAGCAGCTCGGACAGACAGCAAGAGACCCAGTACTTC. Protein product: CASSSDRQQETQYF.

The CDR3: CAWGHNYEQYV. CDR3 coding DNA: TGTGCCTGGGGACATAATTACGAGCAGTACGTC. The chain employs TRBV30 and TRBJ2-7, with D perhaps matching TRBD1 (5 bases). The CDR3 contains 11 residues. Trimming removed 5 bases from V and 4 bases from J, with 9 bases in between. The germline V gene encodes CDR1 GTSNPN and CDR2 SVGIG (reference sequence).

The J gene is TRBJ2-5, the V gene TRBV27; D uncertain. Deletions cut 1 base from V and 0 bases from J, with 3 bases between. CDR1 MNHEY and CDR2 SMNVEV come from the germline V gene (reference sequence). This CDR3 is built from 13 residues. Written as DNA, the CDR3 is TGTGCCAGCAGTTTATATAACCAAGAGACCCAGTACTTC. Its protein product is CASSLYNQETQYF.

This chain joins TRBV29-1 and TRBJ2-6; the match to TRBD1 covers 8 bases. Germline V gene sequence: CDR1 SQVTM, CDR2 ANQGSEA. V lost 3 bases and J lost 0; bases outside the gene matches: 7. CDR3 length equals 17 residues. This CDR3 reads CSVDAGTGLSGANVLTF. Here the CDR3 DNA reads TGCAGCGTTGACGCAGGGACAGGCCTCTCTGGGGCCAACGTCCTGACTTTC.

The chain uses TRBV6-5 and TRBJ1-5, with D perhaps matching TRBD1 (5 bases). V gave up 4 bases and J gave up 5 bases, with 18 bases separating them. The CDR3 totals 16 residues. The germline V gene has CDR1 MNHEY and CDR2 SVGAGI. This CDR3 reads CASSSVTRGSDQPQHF. CDR3 sequence (DNA): TGTGCCAGCAGTTCCGTAACAAGGGGTTCCGATCAGCCCCAGCATTTT.

The V gene is TRBV28, the J gene TRBJ1-6; weak D call: TRBD1 (5 bases). The CDR3 runs to 16 residues. Trimming took off 3 bases at V and 10 bases at J, with 19 bases between the two ends. Germline values: CDR1 MDHEN, CDR2 SYDVKM. CDR3 amino acids: CASSFVLGQGVSPLHF. For the CDR3, the DNA is TGTGCCAGCAGTTTCGTTCTTGGGCAGGGTGTCTCACCCCTCCACTTT.

V is TRBV30 and J is TRBJ2-5; 13 bases line up with TRBD2. CDR1 and CDR2 (germline): GTSNPN, SVGIG (reference sequence). The junction had 6 bases not matched to a gene; V was cut back by 0 bases and J by 2 bases. This CDR3 spans 17 amino acids. The CDR3 is CAWSVSRTSGGQETQYF. Here the CDR3 DNA reads TGTGCCTGGAGTGTAAGCCGGACTAGCGGGGGACAAGAGACCCAGTACTTC.

The chain joins TRBV7-2 to TRBJ2-1; the D gene is possibly TRBD1 (5 bases). Trimming stripped 4 bases from V and 9 bases from J, with 13 bases between. Germline loops: CDR1 SGHTA, CDR2 FQGNSA. There are 13 residues in the CDR3. The CDR3 coding sequence is TGTGCCAGCAGCTGGGCAGGGTCAAGTGAGCAGTTCTTC. The encoded protein is CASSWAGSSEQFF.